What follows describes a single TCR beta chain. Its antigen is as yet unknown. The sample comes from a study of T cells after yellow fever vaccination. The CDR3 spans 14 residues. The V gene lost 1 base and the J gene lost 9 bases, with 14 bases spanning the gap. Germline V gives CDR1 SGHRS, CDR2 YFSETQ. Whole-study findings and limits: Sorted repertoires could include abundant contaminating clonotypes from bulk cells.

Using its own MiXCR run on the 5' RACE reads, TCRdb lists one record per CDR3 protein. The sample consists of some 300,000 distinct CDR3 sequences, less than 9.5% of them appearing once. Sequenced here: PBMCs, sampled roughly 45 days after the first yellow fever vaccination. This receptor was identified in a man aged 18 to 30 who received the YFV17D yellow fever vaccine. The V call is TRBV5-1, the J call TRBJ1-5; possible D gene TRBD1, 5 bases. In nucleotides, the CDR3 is TGCGCCAGCAGCTTGTATTCAGGGTCCGGGCCCCAGCATTTT. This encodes CASSLYSGSGPQHF.